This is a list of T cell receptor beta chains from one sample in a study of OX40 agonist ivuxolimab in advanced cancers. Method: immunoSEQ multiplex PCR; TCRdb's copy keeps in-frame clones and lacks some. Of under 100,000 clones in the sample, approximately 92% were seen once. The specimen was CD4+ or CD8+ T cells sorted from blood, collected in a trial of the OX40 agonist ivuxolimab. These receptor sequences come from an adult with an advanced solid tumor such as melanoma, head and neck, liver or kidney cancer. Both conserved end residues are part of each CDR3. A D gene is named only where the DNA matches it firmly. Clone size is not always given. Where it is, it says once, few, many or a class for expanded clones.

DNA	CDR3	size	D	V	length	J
TGCGCCAGCAGTTCCTTGTGGGGGGCCAATGAGCAGTTCTTC	CASSSLWGANEQFF	few	-	TRBV4-1	14	TRBJ2-1
TGTGCCAGCAGCGACAGGGTTGGGGGAAACGAGCAGTACTTC	CASSDRVGGNEQYF	few	TRBD1	TRBV13	14	TRBJ2-7
TGTGCCAGAAGCTTTCAGGGTTATTATGGCTACACCTTC	CARSFQGYYGYTF	-	-	TRBV5-3	13	TRBJ1-2
TGTGCCAGTAGTATGAGGACAACAACATATCGCAATCAGCCCCAGCATTTT	CASSMRTTTYRNQPQHF	once	-	TRBV19	17	TRBJ1-5
TGTGCCATCAGGCCCGGGACAGGGGGGAACACTGAAGCTTTCTTT	CAIRPGTGGNTEAFF	-	TRBD1	TRBV10-3	15	TRBJ1-1
TGTGCCAGCAGCAAACAGGGCTACGAGCAGTACTTC	CASSKQGYEQYF	-	-	TRBV7-9	12	TRBJ2-7
TGTGCCAGCTCACCAAGAGGGAGCTCCTACAATGAGCAGTTCTTC	CASSPRGSSYNEQFF	-	-	TRBV18	15	TRBJ2-1
TGTGCCAGCAGCTTAGAACGGTACTCTGGAAACACCATATATTTT	CASSLERYSGNTIYF	-	-	TRBV7-2	15	TRBJ1-3
TGTGCCAGCTCCGGGACTAGCCCCCTCGGGGAGCTGTTTTTT	CASSGTSPLGELFF	-	TRBD2	TRBV18	14	TRBJ2-2
TGCGCCAGCAGCTCGTGGGACAGGGGCGATTCACCCCTCCACTTT	CASSSWDRGDSPLHF	-	TRBD1	TRBV4-1	15	TRBJ1-6
TGTGCCAGCAGCAGGGCTCGAGGCCGGGATCTTACAGATACGCAGTATTTT	CASSRARGRDLTDTQYF	-	-	TRBV5-8	17	TRBJ2-3
TGTGCCAGCAGCCCAGGCTTTAATGAGCAGTTCTTC	CASSPGFNEQFF	-	-	TRBV7-8	12	TRBJ2-1
TGTGCCTGGAGTGTGGGGAGTTTCGGCTACGAGCAGTACTTC	CAWSVGSFGYEQYF	-	-	TRBV30	14	TRBJ2-7
TGTGCCAGCAGCTCAACCACGGCGGGGACTTTTTCACCCCTCCACTTT	CASSSTTAGTFSPLHF	-	-	TRBV7-2	16	TRBJ1-6
TGTGCCAGCAGGGGGACAGGGGTTTTCTATGGCTACACCTTC	CASRGTGVFYGYTF	-	TRBD1	TRBV6-6	14	TRBJ1-2
TGTGCCAGCAGCCCCGCGGGGACAGGGGCCTACAATGAGCAGTTCTTC	CASSPAGTGAYNEQFF	-	TRBD1	TRBV7-3	16	TRBJ2-1
TGCGCCAGCAGCTTGGGTAGGGGGCAAGAGACCCAGTACTTC	CASSLGRGQETQYF	-	-	TRBV5-1	14	TRBJ2-5
TGTGCCAGCAGATGGGCCCAGGGATCGATGAACGAGCAGTACTTC	CASRWAQGSMNEQYF	-	-	TRBV5-6	15	TRBJ2-7
TGTGCCAGCAGCTTAGTATCTAGCGCCAGCTCCTACGAGCAGTACTTC	CASSLVSSASSYEQYF	-	-	TRBV7-2	16	TRBJ2-7
TGTGCCAGCCAATTTTTCCAGGCGAGGTCACCCCTCCACTTT	CASQFFQARSPLHF	-	-	TRBV27	14	TRBJ1-6
TGTGCCAGCAGCTTAGTTCTCAGAGCAAAGTACGAGCAGTACTTC	CASSLVLRAKYEQYF	-	-	TRBV7-2	15	TRBJ2-7
TGCGCCAGCAGCCCCGGGGGGACTAGCGGGAGGTTAAAGCAGTTCTTC	CASSPGGTSGRLKQFF	-	TRBD2	TRBV5-1	16	TRBJ2-1
TGCGCCAGCAGCTTCGGGACAGGTGGTTTGAACACTGAAGCTTTCTTT	CASSFGTGGLNTEAFF	-	TRBD1	TRBV5-1	16	TRBJ1-1
TGTGCCAGCAAGCTGACCGGGGAGCTGTTTTTT	CASKLTGELFF	-	-	TRBV2	11	TRBJ2-2
TGTGCCAGCAGCTTAGGGGAGCCGGGACTCGGAGACTTCTTC	CASSLGEPGLGDFF	-	-	TRBV11-3	14	TRBJ2-1
TGTGCCAGTAGGAGCACGACAGGGGATAATGAAAAACTGTTTTTT	CASRSTTGDNEKLFF	-	TRBD1	TRBV19	15	TRBJ1-4
TGCGCCAGCAGCTTGACGACAGTTAAAAGCTCCTACAATGAGCAGTTCTTC	CASSLTTVKSSYNEQFF	-	-	TRBV5-1	17	TRBJ2-1
TGTGCCAGCAGTACCCGAGGGGTGCGTTATGAAAAACTGTTTTTT	CASSTRGVRYEKLFF	-	-	TRBV6-5	15	TRBJ1-4
TGTGCCTGGAGTCCCGGACTAGCGAACACCGGGGAGCTGTTTTTT	CAWSPGLANTGELFF	-	TRBD2	TRBV30	15	TRBJ2-2
TGTGCCACCAGCATAACCACTGGAAACACCATATATTTT	CATSITTGNTIYF	-	-	TRBV15	13	TRBJ1-3
TGTGCCAGCACCGCCGACAGGGCGAGGAGAGAGACCCAGTACTTC	CASTADRARRETQYF	-	TRBD1	TRBV11-2	15	TRBJ2-5
TGTGCCAGCAGCTCCGGACAGGGGGATAACAATGAGCAGTTCTTC	CASSSGQGDNNEQFF	once	TRBD1	TRBV11-1	15	TRBJ2-1
TGTGCCAGCAAGGCAGGGCCGAATCAGCCCCAGCATTTT	CASKAGPNQPQHF	-	-	TRBV6-1	13	TRBJ1-5
TGTGCCAGCAGGAAAGGACAGGGGAGTGGATTGAGCAATCAGCCCCAGCATTTT	CASRKGQGSGLSNQPQHF	-	TRBD1	TRBV2	18	TRBJ1-5
TGTGCCAGCAGTTTGACTAGCGGGGGTGCGACAGATACGCAGTATTTT	CASSLTSGGATDTQYF	-	TRBD2	TRBV5-4	16	TRBJ2-3
TGTGCCAGCTCACCACTGGCTAGCGGGGGCATAGATACGCAGTATTTT	CASSPLASGGIDTQYF	-	TRBD2	TRBV18	16	TRBJ2-3
TGTGCCAGTACCCCGACAGGTTTTAATGAGCAGTTCTTC	CASTPTGFNEQFF	-	-	TRBV19	13	TRBJ2-1
TGTGCCAGCAGCGAGGTAGCGGGGGGCAATGAGCAGTTCTTC	CASSEVAGGNEQFF	once	TRBD2	TRBV9	14	TRBJ2-1
TGCAGTGGACGGGCGGGAGAGACCCAGTACTTC	CSGRAGETQYF	-	-	TRBV20-1	11	TRBJ2-5
TGTGCCAGCAGCCCATCTTTAATAGGGACAGATACGCAGTATTTT	CASSPSLIGTDTQYF	-	-	TRBV9	15	TRBJ2-3
TGTGCCAGCAGCGTAGGTGCAGGGAGTCCCTATGGCTACACCTTC	CASSVGAGSPYGYTF	-	-	TRBV9	15	TRBJ1-2
TGTGCCACCTCAGGACAGGGGGATGACTATGGCTACACCTTC	CATSGQGDDYGYTF	-	TRBD1	TRBV6-6	14	TRBJ1-2
TGCGCCAGCAGTCAAGAGGGGTCGAATTCACCCCTCCACTTT	CASSQEGSNSPLHF	-	-	TRBV5-1	14	TRBJ1-6
TGTGCCAGCAGCAGGGTGGGGACAGGGGTGGATGAGCAGTTCTTC	CASSRVGTGVDEQFF	once	TRBD1	TRBV6-1	15	TRBJ2-1
TGCGCCAGCAGCCCCGGCCAGGACTTCGGGGAGCTGTTTTTT	CASSPGQDFGELFF	-	-	TRBV5-1	14	TRBJ2-2
TGTGCCTGGATCGGGACAAACGGTTATGGCTACACCTTC	CAWIGTNGYGYTF	-	-	TRBV30	13	TRBJ1-2
TGTGCCAGTCAGGGGATGGGATCTAACTATGGCTACACCTTC	CASQGMGSNYGYTF	-	-	TRBV2	14	TRBJ1-2
TGTGCCAGCTCCGAGGGGGGGAGCGGGCGTCAGCCCCAGCATTTT	CASSEGGSGRQPQHF	-	-	TRBV2	15	TRBJ1-5
TGTGCCTGGAGTAGGGGACAGGGGGTTTGGACCCAGTACTTC	CAWSRGQGVWTQYF	-	TRBD1	TRBV30	14	TRBJ2-5
TGTGCCAGCAGCGGGGGGACAGGTACTTCCTACGAGCAGTACTTC	CASSGGTGTSYEQYF	-	TRBD1	TRBV9	15	TRBJ2-7
TGTGCCAGCAGTCTACGACAGACTCAAGAGACCCAGTACTTC	CASSLRQTQETQYF	-	-	TRBV27	14	TRBJ2-5
TGTGCCAGCAGCTTGTCAGGGGGCGAGCAGTACTTC	CASSLSGGEQYF	once	TRBD1	TRBV11-3	12	TRBJ2-7
TGCGCCAGCAGCTTGGACGGGACATCCTACGAGCAGTACTTC	CASSLDGTSYEQYF	-	-	TRBV5-1	14	TRBJ2-7